This TCR beta chain appears in the sequencing data of a study of blood T cell repertoires in COVID-19. Methods used by the authors: From reference gene primer amplification, estimates of nucleated cell counts were derived. The table came from immunoSEQ multiplex PCR; TCRdb's copy has only in-frame clones and leaves some out. Clonal size and the V and J genes are those of that table, whereas D and trimming came from the DNA. Here the sample spans over 150,000 clones, 65% to 90% being singletons. Germline CDR1 SQVTM, CDR2 ANQGSEA. This CDR3 spans 12 amino acids. Deletions cut 3 bases from V and 4 bases from J, with 9 bases between. Patients from Seattle were sampled longitudinally, starting during active infection.

Sequencing was done on a sample of peripheral blood. The chain has TRBV29-1 and TRBJ1-2; no clear D gene. The TCR was taken from an older woman with COVID-19, enrolled during active disease. DNA for the CDR3: TGCAGCGTTGATTTCAGGCTCTATGGCTACACCTTC. Its translation is CSVDFRLYGYTF.